This T cell receptor beta chain is from a study of blood T cells in healthy people across ages. About this clonotype itself: Its antigen is not identified.

A second PCR of 7 to 11 cycles used a sample-barcoded 5' primer and a J-beta primer mix. The authors tagged each cDNA molecule using a template-switch adaptor with 12 random nucleotides. One entry per CDR3 protein results from TCRdb running MiXCR on the 5' RACE reads. Of approximately 790,000 distinct CDR3 sequences in the sample, 62% are singletons; the top ten hold approximately 30%. The V end lost 4 bases, the J end lost 4 bases, and 13 bases lay between the germline ends. The CDR3 is 15 amino acids. Per germline, CDR1 MNHEY and CDR2 SMNVEV (reference sequence). Those donating, healthy Caucasian individuals from Russia, were aged about 6 to 100. Study-wide results and caveats: Estimated diversity, derived from one million T cells, was regarded as an underestimate.

Sequencing was carried out using blood. The clonotype originates from a young man in good health. The rearrangement links TRBV27 to TRBJ1-4, with D unresolved. The chain's CDR3 is CASSWASAHNEKLFF. CDR3 in DNA: TGTGCCAGCAGTTGGGCTAGCGCTCATAATGAAAAACTGTTTTTT.